Shown below are 26 T cell receptor beta chains from a single sample sequenced in a study of cytomegalovirus exposure and HLA in healthy donors (dated by TCRdb to the late 2010s). The method behind the library was the immunoSEQ multiplex PCR assay. For the multiplex PCR, a mixture combining 60 forward primers for TCR Vbeta segments and 13 reverse primers for TCR Jbeta segments was used. The clones in this table, taken by TCRdb from immuneACCESS, are in-frame only. Not every clone is retained; where verified, under half of the shortfall comes from an unresolved V gene, and the cause of the rest is unknown. The sample table holds tens of thousands of clones, of which about 79% were seen once. The top ten hold around 6% of the sample. Specimen: PBMCs. These receptors originate from a male donor in good health and CMV-seropositive.

The chain links TRBV14 to TRBJ2-3; a weak D match, TRBD1 (6 bases). Deletions cut 0 bases from V and 2 bases from J, with 15 bases between. Germline-derived CDR1 and CDR2 are SGHDN and FVKESK. This CDR3 region has 17 residues. This CDR3 is CASSQDWGHPITDTQYF. The CDR3 DNA reads TGTGCCAGCAGCCAAGACTGGGGACATCCGATCACAGATACGCAGTATTTT.

The chain couples TRBV4-1 to TRBJ2-5; 7 nucleotides line up with TRBD2. Trimming took 3 bases from V and 1 from J; bases not matched to a gene: 8. The CDR3 extends over 16 amino acids. Per the germline V gene, CDR1 is MGHRA and CDR2 is YSYEKL. CDR3 bases: TGCGCCAGCAGCCAGACCCCGACTAGCTTCCAAGAGACCCAGTACTTC. This codes for CASSQTPTSFQETQYF.

There are a few counts of this clone. Written as DNA, the CDR3 is TGTGCCAGCAGTGAACCGACAGGCCGTGACCCCTATGGCTACACCTTC. It yields the protein CASSEPTGRDPYGYTF. The chain links TRBV25-1 to TRBJ1-2; D is possibly TRBD1 (6 bases). CDR1 is MGHDK and CDR2 is SYGVNS in the germline V gene. V was trimmed by 2 bases and J by 4 bases, leaving 17 bases between them. The CDR3 runs to 16 residues.

J is TRBJ2-1 and V is TRBV5-1; 9 nucleotides match TRBD2. V lost 7 bases, J lost 8 bases, and 7 bases stayed unmatched. This CDR3 contains 13 residues. Germline V CDR1 and CDR2: SGHRS, YFSETQ. In DNA form, the CDR3 reads TGCGCCAGCTTCGCGGGAGGGCTCGATGAGCAGTTCTTC. This encodes CASFAGGLDEQFF.

This clone occurred once. This sequence joins TRBV7-7 and TRBJ2-1; 11 nucleotides agree with TRBD1. CDR1 SSHAT and CDR2 FNYEAQ come from the germline V gene (reference sequence). The CDR3 spans 15 residues. V shed 5 bases, J shed 5 bases, and the junction held 5 bases outside the gene matches. The CDR3 region is CASSTGTGGHNEQFF. The DNA for the CDR3 is TGTGCCAGCAGCACCGGGACAGGGGGACACAATGAGCAGTTCTTC.

This clone has just a few counts. V usage is TRBV7-9 and J usage is TRBJ1-2; perhaps TRBD1 as D (5 bases). The CDR3 sequence is 14 residues long. V lost 8 bases to trimming and J lost 4 bases, with 17 bases between them. CDR1 is SEHNR, CDR2 FQNEAQ, per germline (reference sequence). The chain's CDR3 is CASFSITGFYGYTF. The DNA of the CDR3 is TGTGCCAGCTTTTCCATTACAGGTTTCTATGGCTACACCTTC.

The chain links TRBV27 to TRBJ2-5; 8 bases line up with TRBD2. The end of the DNA is better explained by TRBJ2-7, so the J call may be wrong. From germline, CDR1 is MNHEY and CDR2 SMNVEV (reference sequence). The CDR3 consists of 14 residues. The CDR3 nucleotides are TGTGCCAGCAGTTCGACGGGAGGGGCCTACGAGCAGTACTTC. Protein product: CASSSTGGAYEQYF.

This clone was observed a single time. The junction and the germline gene differ at one end; a read error may be behind it. The chain couples TRBV7-7 to TRBJ2-5; no clear D. From germline, CDR1 is SSHAT and CDR2 FNYEAQ (reference sequence). There are 13 residues in the CDR3. The CDR3 coding sequence is TGTGCTAGCAGCTTCACAAACCAAGAGACCCAGTACTTC. Its protein product is CASSFTNQETQYF.

This clone was detected ten times or more. The chain has TRBV6-6 and TRBJ2-7, with D perhaps matching TRBD2 (6 bases). Germline CDR1 MNHNY, CDR2 SVGAGI (reference sequence). The germline V and J ends were trimmed by 5 bases and 5 bases, with 16 bases remaining between them. The CDR3 covers 14 residues. CDR3 residues: CASSNREPSDEQYF. The CDR3, as DNA: TGTGCCAGCAGTAACCGGGAGCCCTCGGACGAGCAGTACTTC.

The V call is TRBV27, the J call TRBJ2-6; D is unclear. Germline loops: CDR1 MNHEY, CDR2 SMNVEV (reference sequence). This CDR3 is built from 20 residues. The V end was cut by 3 bases, the J end by 0 bases, with 21 bases between. In DNA form, the CDR3 reads TGTGCCAGCAGTTTCGCCCCCGTGAGTTTGCTCGGCTCTGGGGCCAACGTCCTGACTTTC. Its protein is CASSFAPVSLLGSGANVLTF.

This sequence joins TRBV29-1 and TRBJ1-1; possible D gene TRBD1, 5 bases. V was clipped by 1 base and J by 3 bases, with 9 bases between them. Germline assignment: CDR1 SQVTM and CDR2 ANQGSEA. CDR3 length equals 13 residues. The CDR3 sequence: CSVEAQTDTEAFF. Written as DNA, the CDR3 is TGCAGCGTTGAAGCACAGACAGACACTGAAGCTTTCTTT.

The chain links TRBV7-8 to TRBJ2-7; 8 bases match TRBD2. Germline V gives CDR1 SGHVS, CDR2 FQNEAQ. Losses at the gene ends were 11 bases for V and 0 bases for J; bases not matched to a gene: 9. CDR3 length equals 14 residues. The CDR3 nucleotides read TGTGCCGCGGGACGGGGGGGGAGCTCCTACGAGCAGTACTTC. It yields the protein CAAGRGGSSYEQYF.

In DNA, the CDR3 is TGTGCCAGCAGTGAGGACCTGAGGGGGCGGCACAATGAGCAGTTCTTC. Translation gives CASSEDLRGRHNEQFF. The chain uses TRBV27 and TRBJ2-1; TRBD1 agrees at 7 bases. Trimming took 5 bases from V and 5 from J; bases not matched to a gene: 12. The V gene's germline CDR1 is MNHEY and CDR2 SMNVEV (reference sequence). The length of the CDR3 is 16 residues.

The J gene is TRBJ2-1, the V gene TRBV15, with 9 bases matching TRBD1. The CDR3 extends over 16 amino acids. V gave up 4 bases and J gave up 0 bases; unmatched junction bases: 4. From germline, CDR1 is LNHNV and CDR2 YYDKDF (reference sequence). The CDR3 is CATSTLTGGSYNEQFF. The CDR3 DNA reads as TGTGCCACCAGCACCTTGACAGGGGGCTCCTACAATGAGCAGTTCTTC.

This chain links TRBV4-1 with TRBJ1-2; D is uncertain. The CDR3 is 14 amino acids. Germline CDR1 is MGHRA and CDR2 is YSYEKL. Deletions cut 0 bases from V and 6 bases from J, with 11 bases between. The CDR3 DNA sequence: TGCGCCAGCAGCCAAGATAGAGGCCCGAATGGCTACACCTTC. Translated, it gives CASSQDRGPNGYTF.

The V call is TRBV28, the J call TRBJ1-2; TRBD1 agrees at 12 bases. V lost 6 bases, J lost 6 bases, and 5 bases stayed unmatched. The CDR3 is 14 amino acids. Germline assignment: CDR1 MDHEN and CDR2 SYDVKM. CDR3 sequence: CASRTGTGGNGYTF. CDR3 sequence (DNA): TGTGCCAGCAGGACTGGGACAGGGGGCAATGGCTACACCTTC.

J is TRBJ2-5 and V is TRBV2; maybe TRBD2 (5 bases). The V gene lost 8 bases and the J gene lost 5 bases, with 9 bases spanning the gap. The length of the CDR3 is 11 residues. Germline V lookup: CDR1 SNHLY, CDR2 FYNNEI. The CDR3: CASRGGETQYF. The CDR3 nucleotides are TGTGCCAGCCGGGGTGGGGAGACCCAGTACTTC. Full variable domain (missing parts from reference TRBV2 and TRBJ2-5): EPEVTQTPSHQVTQMGQEVILRCVPISNHLYFYWYRQILGQKVEFLVSFYNNEISEKSEIFDDQFSVERPDGSNFTLKIRSTKLEDSAMYFCASRGGETQYFGPGTRLLVL.

In its sample, this clone was seen once. The CDR3 loop reads CASSSGGLSTDTQYF. The DNA for the CDR3 is TGCGCCAGCAGCTCGGGTGGACTTAGCACAGATACGCAGTATTTT. The V gene is TRBV5-1, the J gene TRBJ2-3; possibly TRBD2 for D (5 bases). Germline CDR1 and CDR2: SGHRS and YFSETQ. Trimming took off 3 bases at V and 0 bases at J, with 11 bases between the two ends. The CDR3 is 15 residues long.

This clone was picked up a small number of times. The chain couples TRBV5-4 to TRBJ1-4, with TRBD1 matching over 8 bases. The CDR3 is 14 amino acids. Per the germline V gene, CDR1 is SGHNT and CDR2 is YYREEE (reference sequence). J gave up 8 bases and V 1 base, and 4 bases lay outside the gene matches. This CDR3 is CASSLTGGREKLFF. The CDR3 DNA sequence: TGTGCCAGCAGCTTGACAGGGGGGCGCGAAAAACTGTTTTTT.

The rearrangement joins TRBV7-9 to TRBJ2-5; the match to TRBD2 covers 8 bases. V dropped 4 bases and J dropped 5; count of bases not matched to a gene: 12. This CDR3 spans 16 amino acids. Germline-derived CDR1 and CDR2 are SEHNR and FQNEAQ (reference sequence). CDR3 sequence (DNA): TGTGCCAGCAGCTCAAGTACGGGAGGGGCGGAGGAGACCCAGTACTTC. Its translation is CASSSSTGGAEETQYF.

The chain employs TRBV6-5 and TRBJ2-3, with D possibly TRBD2 on 7 matching bases. CDR3 length: 15 amino acids. The germline V gene has CDR1 MNHEY and CDR2 SVGAGI. Trimming took off 2 bases at V and 5 bases at J, with 14 bases between the two ends. The CDR3 spells CASSYEGGQGDTQYF. CDR3 in DNA: TGTGCCAGCAGTTACGAGGGGGGGCAGGGAGATACGCAGTATTTT.

This clone was seen only a few times. The gene calls are TRBV19 and TRBJ1-1; no reliable D call. Germline V gene data show CDR1 as LNHDA and CDR2 as SQIVND (reference sequence). Deletions cut 1 base from V and 12 bases from J, with 15 bases between. This CDR3 is 13 amino acids long. CDR3 in DNA: TGTGCCAGTAGTATAGGGGGAGGATGTAGGACTTTCTTT. The encoded protein is CASSIGGGCRTFF.

Of note for this clone: This CDR3 is also generated by other DNA sequences in the sample. This rearrangement joins TRBV19 to TRBJ2-3; tentative D call: TRBD1 (6 bases). V lost 4 bases and J 0 bases, leaving 11 bases between the germline ends. The CDR3 loop spans 15 amino acids. Germline V CDR1 and CDR2: LNHDA, SQIVND (reference sequence). The CDR3 coding sequence is TGTGCCAGTAGTACAAGACAGGCCAGCACAGATACGCAGTATTTT. Translating it yields CASSTRQASTDTQYF.

The genes are TRBV6-5 and TRBJ2-7; D gene uncertain. Trimming removed 2 bases at V and 3 bases at J, with 11 bases between. The CDR3 sequence is 14 residues long. Germline V gene lookup returns CDR1 MNHEY and CDR2 SVGAGI. For the CDR3, the DNA is TGTGCCAGCAGTTACGATTTTCCAGGCTACGAGCAGTACTTC. It codes for CASSYDFPGYEQYF.

This clone was seen a few times. The chain links TRBV27 to TRBJ1-5; D gene uncertain. This CDR3 spans 13 amino acids. V dropped 5 bases and J dropped 5 bases, with 10 bases sitting between them. The V gene's germline CDR1 is MNHEY and CDR2 SMNVEV (reference sequence). The CDR3 DNA reads as TGTGCCAGCAGTCCCCTCGGGTATCAGCCCCAGCATTTT. Its protein product is CASSPLGYQPQHF.

V gene TRBV14 combines with J gene TRBJ1-2; 8 nucleotides match TRBD1. The CDR3 is 16 residues long. Germline CDR1 SGHDN, CDR2 FVKESK. V shed 4 bases and J 7 bases; nucleotides not matched to a gene: 14. The CDR3 here is CASSRSGQGARSGYTF. For the CDR3, the DNA is TGTGCCAGCAGCCGTAGTGGGCAGGGGGCTAGAAGTGGCTACACCTTC.